The table lists the clone carrying this T cell receptor beta chain with many counts. These data belong to a study of neurological immune-mediated disorders. Synthesis of cDNA used 5'RACE (with 10-nucleotide random UMIs). TCRdb redid the calling of the 5' RACE reads with MiXCR, one entry per CDR3 protein. Of tens of thousands of distinct CDR3 sequences in the sample, 7% to 9% were seen once. Time point described: longitudinal time-point 3. Unsorted libraries used 2 million PBMCs kept at -80 degrees C. V was trimmed by 6 bases and J by 4 bases, leaving 12 bases between them. CDR3 length: 14 residues. Looked up from germline, CDR1 is MNHNS and CDR2 is SASEGT.

Sequences were obtained from PBMCs. This rearrangement joins TRBV6-1 to TRBJ2-2; D not certain. The receptor comes from a woman between 40 and 50 years old in good health. In nucleotides, the CDR3 is TGTGCCAGCAGCCTTCACGTTCCCACCGGGGAGCTGTTTTTT. As protein: CASSLHVPTGELFF.